This entry lists 18 T cell receptor beta chains sequenced from one sample in a study of early T cells in non-severe SARS-CoV-2 infection. TCRdb itself ran the 5' RACE reads through MiXCR, one entry per CDR3 protein. Here the sample spans 50,000 to 70,000 distinct CDR3 sequences, about 10% being singletons. Sequences were obtained from whole blood. These receptors originate from an adult who was a healthcare worker with PCR-confirmed SARS-CoV-2 infection or an uninfected control (not recorded which).

There are many counts of this clonotype. The chain links TRBV11-2 to TRBJ2-4; the D is unclear. From germline, CDR1 is SGHAT and CDR2 FQNNGV. The length of the CDR3 is 13 residues. Deletions cut 4 bases from V and 4 bases from J, with 8 bases between. CDR3 sequence: CASSSGRKNIQYF. The DNA for the CDR3 is TGTGCCAGCAGCTCCGGACGGAAAAACATTCAGTACTTC.

This chain links TRBV7-2 with TRBJ2-3; 8 bases line up with TRBD2. V gave up 1 base and J gave up 3 bases; unmatched junction bases: 3. The length of the CDR3 is 15 residues. In germline, CDR1 is SGHTA, CDR2 FQGNSA. The CDR3 region is CASSLVGLETDTQYF. CDR3 bases: TGTGCCAGCAGCTTAGTGGGACTAGAAACAGATACGCAGTATTTT.

This clonotype has at least ten counts. The chain combines TRBV30 with TRBJ2-1; 9 positions agree with TRBD2. The CDR3 sequence is 12 residues long. In germline, CDR1 is GTSNPN, CDR2 SVGIG (reference sequence). This chain's CDR3 is CAREGPYNEQFF. The DNA of the CDR3 is TGTGCGCGGGAGGGCCCTTACAATGAGCAGTTCTTC. The full variable domain, with the rest looked up from reference TRBV30 and TRBJ2-1, is SQTIHQWPATLVQPVGSPLSLECTVEGTSNPNLYWYRQAAGRGLQLLFYSVGIGQISSEVPQNLSASRPQDRQFILSSKKLLLSDSGFYLCAREGPYNEQFFGPGTRLTVL.

At least ten counts were recorded for this clonotype. The chain couples TRBV19 to TRBJ2-5, with 8 positions matching TRBD1. Per the germline V gene, CDR1 is LNHDA and CDR2 is SQIVND (reference sequence). Germline trimming cut 6 bases from V and 2 bases from J; bases unmatched to any gene: 2. This CDR3 comprises 13 residues. The CDR3 nucleotides are TGTGCCAGTAGAAGGGACAGGCAAGAGACCCAGTACTTC. Its translation is CASRRDRQETQYF.

The genes are TRBV11-2 and TRBJ2-1, with D perhaps matching TRBD2 (5 bases). The germline gives CDR1 SGHAT, CDR2 FQNNGV. The V gene lost 6 bases and the J gene lost 6 bases, with 15 bases spanning the gap. This CDR3 has 14 amino acids. The CDR3 DNA reads as TGTGCCAGCAGAAGGTGGGGAGACACCAATGAGCAGTTCTTC. Residues: CASRRWGDTNEQFF.

This clonotype was seen at least ten times. This rearrangement joins TRBV20-1 to TRBJ2-1; weak D call: TRBD1 (5 bases). CDR3 length: 18 residues. Germline V gene lookup returns CDR1 DFQATT and CDR2 SNEGSKA (reference sequence). The V end lost 2 bases, the J end lost 3 bases, and 23 bases lay between the germline ends. CDR3 sequence: CSARPYTPGNYLYNEQFF. In DNA form, the CDR3 reads TGCAGTGCTAGACCCTATACCCCAGGGAACTACCTCTACAATGAGCAGTTCTTC.

The V gene is TRBV4-1, the J gene TRBJ2-3, with D perhaps matching TRBD2 (5 bases). Germline V gives CDR1 MGHRA, CDR2 YSYEKL. V lost 5 bases and J lost 4, with 16 bases in between. The CDR3 has 15 amino acids. The CDR3 region is CASSALGTRADTQYF. CDR3 in DNA: TGCGCCAGCAGCGCGCTAGGAACTAGGGCAGATACGCAGTATTTT.

This clonotype was seen only a few times. The V gene is TRBV3-1, the J gene TRBJ2-7, with D hard to call. Germline CDR1 is LGHDT and CDR2 is YNNKEL (reference sequence). V lost 0 bases and J lost 1, with 10 bases in between. This CDR3 region has 15 residues. Written as DNA, the CDR3 is TGTGCCAGCAGCCAAGATTGGGCAGGTTCCTACGAGCAGTACTTC. Residues: CASSQDWAGSYEQYF.

This clonotype was seen only a few times. This rearrangement joins TRBV7-9 to TRBJ1-3, with D perhaps TRBD1 (5 bases). Trimming took 2 bases from V and 0 from J, leaving 14 bases between them. Germline loops: CDR1 SEHNR, CDR2 FQNEAQ (reference sequence). The CDR3 loop spans 17 amino acids. CDR3 coding DNA: TGTGCCAGCAGCTTAACTGCAGGAGGGACCTCTGGAAACACCATATATTTT. Translation: CASSLTAGGTSGNTIYF.

The CDR3: CASSLDPYTEAFF. The CDR3 DNA is TGTGCCAGCAGCTTAGATCCCTACACTGAAGCTTTCTTT. The chain recombines TRBV7-8 with TRBJ1-1; D not resolved. The germline V gene encodes CDR1 SGHVS and CDR2 FQNEAQ. The V gene lost 1 base and the J gene lost 3 bases, with 6 bases spanning the gap. CDR3 length: 13 residues.

This clonotype was detected only a few times. The chain couples TRBV9 to TRBJ2-1; 7 nucleotides align to TRBD2. The CDR3 has 15 amino acids. J was trimmed by 7 bases and V by 3 bases; bases with no gene match: 10. The germline V gene encodes CDR1 SGDLS and CDR2 YYNGEE. CDR3 amino acids: CASSAGGGPWNEQFF. The CDR3 nucleotides read TGTGCCAGCAGCGCTGGGGGAGGGCCGTGGAATGAGCAGTTCTTC. The variable domain in full, with the rest retrieved from reference TRBV9 and TRBJ2-1, is DSGVTQTPKHLITATGQRVTLRCSPRSGDLSVYWYQQSLDQGLQFLIQYYNGEERAKGNILERFSAQQFPDLHSELNLSSLELGDSALYFCASSAGGGPWNEQFFGPGTRLTVL.

V gene TRBV6-2 or TRBV6-3 combines with J gene TRBJ2-2; no firm D call. The CDR3 is 19 residues long. CDR1 is MNHEY and CDR2 is SVGEGT in the germline V gene. Trimming left V 5 bases short and J 6 bases short, with 28 bases between. The CDR3 loop is CASSENPLPGWIFSGELFF. As DNA, the CDR3 is TGTGCCAGCAGTGAAAACCCCTTGCCAGGCTGGATCTTCTCCGGGGAGCTGTTTTTT.

This clonotype was detected ten times or more. V and J are TRBV5-1 and TRBJ2-5; the D is unclear. The germline gives CDR1 SGHRS, CDR2 YFSETQ. CDR3 length: 15 residues. Trimming removed 0 bases from V and 3 bases from J, with 12 bases in between. The CDR3 region is CASSLVGTEEETQYF. The CDR3 bases are TGCGCCAGCAGCTTGGTTGGTACAGAAGAAGAGACCCAGTACTTC.

The chain links TRBV18 to TRBJ2-2; unclear D gene. The V end was cut by 4 bases, the J end by 3 bases, with 9 bases between. Germline V gene lookup returns CDR1 KGHSH and CDR2 LQKENI. This CDR3 region has 14 residues. Here the CDR3 reads CASSLLPDTGELFF. DNA of the CDR3: TGTGCCAGCTCACTACTCCCGGACACCGGGGAGCTGTTTTTT.

This clonotype has more than one count but fewer than ten. The chain joins TRBV3-1 to TRBJ1-1; D possibly corresponds to TRBD1 (5 bases). V was cut by 6 bases and J by 10 bases, with 18 bases left in between. This CDR3 has 13 amino acids. Germline V CDR1 and CDR2: LGHDT, YNNKEL (reference sequence). The CDR3 here is CASSTIPGRGAFF. CDR3 in DNA: TGTGCCAGCAGTACAATCCCGGGGCGGGGAGCTTTCTTT.

In its sample, this clonotype was seen many times. This rearrangement joins TRBV6-2 or TRBV6-3 to TRBJ2-5, with 7 bases lining up with TRBD1. CDR3 length: 15 residues. Germline-derived CDR1 and CDR2 are MNHEY and SVGEGT. V lost 1 base and J lost 2; bases outside the gene matches: 4. CDR3 protein: CASSYFGTDQETQYF. DNA for the CDR3: TGTGCCAGCAGTTACTTCGGGACAGATCAAGAGACCCAGTACTTC.

This clonotype has a count of ten or more. The chain uses TRBV5-5 and TRBJ2-5; 8 nucleotides align to TRBD2. The CDR3 totals 15 residues. Trimming at V came to 4 bases and at J to 2 bases, leaving 7 bases not matched to a gene. Germline V gene data show CDR1 as SGHKS and CDR2 as YYEKEE (reference sequence). The CDR3 loop reads CASSAGGRRQETQYF. Written as DNA, the CDR3 is TGTGCCAGCAGCGCGGGGGGCCGCAGGCAAGAGACCCAGTACTTC.

CDR3: CASSLQPNYEQYF. Written as DNA, the CDR3 is TGTGCCAGCAGTTTACAACCGAACTACGAGCAGTACTTC. The chain couples TRBV12-3 or TRBV12-4 to TRBJ2-7; D unresolved. CDR3 length: 13 residues. The V gene lost 2 bases and the J gene lost 3 bases, with 8 bases spanning the gap.